This T cell receptor beta chain emerged from a study of ipilimumab plus nivolumab after autologous stem cell transplantation. Study-level information: A median of about 8 nivolumab and 5 ipilimumab doses were given. Myeloma patients were high-risk transplant-naive or relapsed within 3 years of first autologous transplant.

Broader study findings: TCR repertoire, Treg phenotype and gut microbiota reportedly support more study of this approach.

Clones were read by immunoSEQ multiplex PCR, and TCRdb kept only the in-frame ones, dropping some. The sample lists some 41,000 clones; approximately 92% were seen once. A note on this clone: No antigen is known for it.

This CDR3 is 13 amino acids long. Germline CDR1 and CDR2: SGHRS and YFSETQ. The V and J ends lost 5 bases and 6 bases, in that order; junction bases with no gene match: 3. Checkpoint therapy with ipilimumab 1 mg/kg began 14 to 28 days after transplant. V and J are TRBV5-1 and TRBJ2-1, with 9 bases lining up with TRBD1. This receptor was identified in a male donor with multiple myeloma. The sequenced sample was PBMCs, obtained in a trial of ipilimumab plus nivolumab as post-transplant consolidation. The CDR3 coding sequence is TGCGCCAGCAGGACGACAGGGGGCAATGAGCAGTTCTTC. Translating it yields CASRTTGGNEQFF.